These 25 T cell receptor beta chains share one sample of origin, sequenced in a study of T cell responses to AZD1222 COVID-19 vaccine. Generated by immunoSEQ multiplex PCR, the TCRdb table keeps only in-frame clones and is missing some. The sample lists around 99,000 clones; roughly 86% were seen once. The source was peripheral blood, collected 28 days after the second AZD1222 dose. The source is an adult who received the AZD1222 COVID-19 vaccine.

The genes are TRBV4-2 and TRBJ1-2; D ambiguous. Trimming shortened V by 4 bases and J by 6 bases, and 9 bases separated the two germline ends. The CDR3 length is 12 residues. In germline, CDR1 is LGHNA, CDR2 YNFKEQ. The CDR3 sequence: CASSPNQDGYTF. As DNA, the CDR3 is TGTGCCAGCAGCCCGAACCAGGATGGCTACACCTTC.

V usage is TRBV10-1 and J usage is TRBJ2-3, with a weak D call TRBD2 (5 bases). The germline V and J ends were trimmed by 0 bases and 4 bases, with 17 bases remaining between them. The CDR3 consists of 17 residues. Looked up from germline, CDR1 is WNHNN and CDR2 is SYGVQD (reference sequence). The CDR3 DNA reads TGCGCCAGCAGTGAGTCATGGGTCGGAAGAGGGCCAGATACGCAGTATTTT. Amino acids: CASSESWVGRGPDTQYF.

The V gene is TRBV4-3, the J gene TRBJ2-7; D is undetermined. The CDR3 consists of 15 residues. Trimming removed 0 bases at V and 1 base at J, with 10 bases between. From germline, CDR1 is LGHNA and CDR2 YSLEER. CDR3 sequence: CASSQDSSGSYEQYF. CDR3 coding DNA: TGCGCCAGCAGCCAAGATTCCTCCGGGTCCTACGAGCAGTACTTC.

The chain uses TRBV4-3 and TRBJ1-1; 8 nucleotides match TRBD1. CDR3 length: 15 amino acids. Germline V gene lookup returns CDR1 LGHNA and CDR2 YSLEER. The V and J ends lost 3 bases and 0 bases, in that order; junction bases with no gene match: 3. For the CDR3, the DNA is TGCGCCAGCAGCCATGACAGGGGCCTGAACACTGAAGCTTTCTTT. It encodes CASSHDRGLNTEAFF.

The chain links TRBV30 to TRBJ2-1; possible D gene TRBD1, 5 bases. Germline assignment: CDR1 GTSNPN and CDR2 SVGIG (reference sequence). Deletions cut 4 bases from V and 4 bases from J, with 8 bases between. The CDR3 sequence is 12 residues long. CDR3 in DNA: TGTGCCTGGAAAGACAGTTACAATGAGCAGTTCTTC. Encoded protein: CAWKDSYNEQFF. Using reference TRBV30 and TRBJ2-1 for the parts outside the CDR3, the full variable domain is SQTIHQWPATLVQPVGSPLSLECTVEGTSNPNLYWYRQAAGRGLQLLFYSVGIGQISSEVPQNLSASRPQDRQFILSSKKLLLSDSGFYLCAWKDSYNEQFFGPGTRLTVL.

V usage is TRBV7-3 and J usage is TRBJ2-2; TRBD2 aligns across 9 bases. The V gene end was trimmed by 7 bases and the J gene end by 1 base; junction bases not matched to a gene: 4. CDR3 size: 15 residues. Per germline, CDR1 SGHTA and CDR2 FQGTGA. In DNA form, the CDR3 reads TGTGCCAGCACGAATAGCGGGGGGAACACCGGGGAGCTGTTTTTT. It specifies CASTNSGGNTGELFF.

J is TRBJ1-6 and V is TRBV30; 7 nucleotides match TRBD1. The V segment lost 1 base and the J segment 6 bases; nucleotides outside the gene matches: 6. Germline V gene data show CDR1 as GTSNPN and CDR2 as SVGIG (reference sequence). The CDR3 contains 15 residues. CDR3 coding DNA: TGTGCCTGGAGTGGCAACAGGGGCTTTAATTCACCCCTCCACTTT. Amino acids: CAWSGNRGFNSPLHF.

This clone was counted a single time. V and J are TRBV4-3 and TRBJ1-2, with a tentative D call TRBD1 (5 bases). Trimming stripped 3 bases from V and 4 bases from J, with 15 bases between. Germline-derived CDR1 and CDR2 are LGHNA and YSLEER. This CDR3 contains 15 residues. Written as DNA, the CDR3 is TGCGCCAGCAGCCAGGGAGGGACGGTGATCTATGGCTACACCTTC. Its translation is CASSQGGTVIYGYTF.

This clone appeared once. The chain carries TRBV5-1 and TRBJ2-3; weak D call: TRBD1 (5 bases). The CDR3 is 14 amino acids. Germline assignment: CDR1 SGHRS and CDR2 YFSETQ. V was trimmed by 4 bases and J by 0 bases, leaving 9 bases between them. The chain's CDR3 is CASSTTESTDTQYF. DNA for the CDR3: TGCGCCAGCAGCACGACAGAGAGCACAGATACGCAGTATTTT.

The J gene is TRBJ2-1, the V gene TRBV27, with 8 bases lining up with TRBD2. Trimming cost V 3 bases and J 7 bases; bases outside gene matches: 2. Germline V gives CDR1 MNHEY, CDR2 SMNVEV (reference sequence). This CDR3 is 13 amino acids long. DNA for the CDR3: TGTGCCAGCAGTTTTCGGGGGGGGAATGAGCAGTTCTTC. Translation gives CASSFRGGNEQFF.

This clone turned up a few times. V usage is TRBV19 and J usage is TRBJ2-2; TRBD1 is a possible D gene (6 bases). The CDR3 extends over 16 amino acids. Germline V CDR1 and CDR2: LNHDA, SQIVND (reference sequence). V lost 6 bases, J lost 4 bases, and 18 bases lay in between. DNA of the CDR3: TGTGCCAGTAGGGATCGGGCAGGGGAAGGCACCGGGGAGCTGTTTTTT. Translation gives CASRDRAGEGTGELFF.

V usage is TRBV6-7 and J usage is TRBJ2-7; 12 nucleotides match TRBD2. TRBV6-7 is known as an ORF, though its function is uncertain. The CDR3 is 15 amino acids. The J segment lost 6 bases and the V segment lost 2 bases, leaving 5 bases of the junction unmatched. CDR3 in DNA: TGTGCCAGCAGTTACGGACGGACTAGCGGGACCGAGCAGTACTTC. It yields the protein CASSYGRTSGTEQYF.

The rearrangement joins TRBV10-1 to TRBJ2-7; D gene unclear. V was shortened by 3 bases and J by 4 bases, with 4 bases between the two germline ends. Germline V CDR1 and CDR2: WNHNN, SYGVQD (reference sequence). The length of the CDR3 is 11 residues. The CDR3 bases are TGCGCCAGCAGTGAATCGTACGAGCAGTACTTC. Translation: CASSESYEQYF.

The count of this clone is one. The chain has TRBV6-5 and TRBJ2-3; D perhaps matches TRBD2 (6 bases). Germline V gene lookup returns CDR1 MNHEY and CDR2 SVGAGI. V dropped 2 bases and J dropped 11 bases, with 8 bases sitting between them. The CDR3 sequence is 11 residues long. This chain's CDR3 is CASSYGGRQYF. DNA for the CDR3: TGTGCCAGCAGTTACGGGGGGAGGCAGTATTTT.

The V and J genes are TRBV7-3 and TRBJ2-1, with D unresolved. Germline CDR1 and CDR2: SGHTA and FQGTGA. This CDR3 is built from 13 residues. V was cut by 6 bases and J by 5 bases, with 11 bases left in between. The CDR3 nucleotides are TGTGCCAGCAGGCAGGACGGTAACAATGAGCAGTTCTTC. This encodes CASRQDGNNEQFF. The full variable domain, in which reference TRBV7-3 and TRBJ2-1 provide the parts outside the CDR3, is GAGVSQTPSNKVTEKGKYVELRCDPISGHTALYWYRQSLGQGPEFLIYFQGTGAADDSGLPNDRFFAVRPEGSVSTLKIQRTERGDSAVYLCASRQDGNNEQFFGPGTRLTVL.

With regard to this clone: Compared with germline, one end of the junction differs, possibly owing to a read error. The rearrangement joins TRBV7-9 to TRBJ1-1; no reliable D call. The CDR3 spans 14 residues. Germline V CDR1 and CDR2: SEHNR, FQNEAQ (reference sequence). CDR3 loop: CASNLRTENTEAFF. The CDR3 nucleotides read TGTGCCAGCAACTTAAGAACCGAGAACACTGAAGCTTTCTTT.

V and J are TRBV9 and TRBJ2-3; no definite D call. V was trimmed by 0 bases and J by 2 bases, leaving 13 bases between them. CDR1 and CDR2 from the germline V gene are SGDLS and YYNGEE. This CDR3 comprises 16 residues. CDR3 sequence: CASSVARAAVTDTQYF. The CDR3 DNA reads TGTGCCAGCAGCGTAGCTCGGGCGGCAGTCACAGATACGCAGTATTTT.

This clone was recorded only once. V gene TRBV6-5 combines with J gene TRBJ2-2; D tentatively fits TRBD1 or TRBD2 (5 bases each). There are 15 residues in the CDR3. Germline CDR1 and CDR2: MNHEY and SVGAGI. Trimming left V 7 bases short and J 0 bases short, with 12 bases between. In DNA, the CDR3 is TGTGCCAGCAACACCGGGACGGCGAACACCGGGGAGCTGTTTTTT. As protein: CASNTGTANTGELFF.

The chain links TRBV11-1 to TRBJ1-1; perhaps TRBD1 as D (6 bases). V gave up 6 bases and J gave up 1 base, with 15 bases separating them. CDR1 SGHAT and CDR2 FQDESV come from the germline V gene (reference sequence). The CDR3 is 15 amino acids. The CDR3 DNA sequence: TGTGCCAGCAGTTGGGGGCGCGTTGGGAACACTGAAGCTTTCTTT. Its translation: CASSWGRVGNTEAFF.

This chain links TRBV18 with TRBJ2-5; possible D gene TRBD1, 5 bases. Deletions cut 6 bases from V and 1 base from J, with 15 bases between. The CDR3 spans 15 residues. CDR1 and CDR2 from the germline V gene are KGHSH and LQKENI. In DNA, the CDR3 is TGTGCCAGCTCTTACATCACAGGTTTCCAAGAGACCCAGTACTTC. Its protein is CASSYITGFQETQYF.

The chain combines TRBV7-3 with TRBJ2-1; perhaps TRBD1 as D (6 bases). CDR1 and CDR2 from the germline V gene are SGHTA and FQGTGA. The germline V and J ends were trimmed by 3 bases and 0 bases, with 12 bases remaining between them. The CDR3 loop spans 16 amino acids. The CDR3 region is CASSFSDRPSYNEQFF. The CDR3, as DNA: TGTGCCAGCAGCTTCAGCGACAGGCCCTCCTACAATGAGCAGTTCTTC.

V usage is TRBV29-1 and J usage is TRBJ1-1, with 9 bases aligning to TRBD1. This CDR3 region has 11 residues. V trimming: 7 bases; J trimming: 11 bases; junction bases outside the gene matches: 8. Germline loops: CDR1 SQVTM, CDR2 ANQGSEA. The CDR3: CSGQGVLGAFF. In DNA form, the CDR3 reads TGCAGCGGACAGGGGGTCCTCGGTGCTTTCTTT.

The CDR3 DNA reads as TGTGCCAGCAGCTTAGGACAGGCCAATCAGCCCCAGCATTTT. Translating it yields CASSLGQANQPQHF. V is TRBV5-6 and J is TRBJ1-5; TRBD1 agrees at 7 bases. J lost 3 bases, V lost 2 bases, and 2 bases had no gene match. Germline CDR1 is SGHDT and CDR2 is YYEEEE. The CDR3 covers 14 residues.

The gene calls are TRBV7-2 and TRBJ2-5, with D perhaps matching TRBD2 (5 bases). The CDR3 is 14 amino acids. Trimming took 2 bases from V and 3 from J, leaving 10 bases between them. Germline assignment: CDR1 SGHTA and CDR2 FQGNSA. This CDR3 is CASSLTGIEETQYF. The CDR3, as DNA: TGTGCCAGCAGCTTAACCGGGATAGAAGAGACCCAGTACTTC. Complete variable domain (other parts from reference TRBV7-2 and TRBJ2-5): GAGVSQSPSNKVTEKGKDVELRCDPISGHTALYWYRQSLGQGLEFLIYFQGNSAPDKSGLPSDRFSAERTGGSVSTLTIQRTQQEDSAVYLCASSLTGIEETQYFGPGTRLLVL.

The V gene is TRBV5-1, the J gene TRBJ1-1, with D possibly TRBD1 on 5 matching bases. The V gene lost 2 bases and the J gene lost 1 base, with 18 bases spanning the gap. The CDR3 is 17 residues long. Germline loops: CDR1 SGHRS, CDR2 YFSETQ. The CDR3 DNA is TGCGCCAGCAGCTTTCCCCGGGACGATCCAAGGAACACTGAAGCTTTCTTT. Translating gives CASSFPRDDPRNTEAFF.